These T cell receptor beta chains were read from a single sample in a study of shared clonotypes between healthy human individuals. The method was immunoSEQ multiplex PCR; TCRdb's version includes in-frame clones alone and lacks a portion of them. This sample has roughly 1,500,000 clones; about 98% occur once, and the top ten carry roughly 0.42%. Specimen: naive CD4+ T cells sorted from blood. The receptors shown here come from a man aged 30-40 years in good health. Both conserved end residues are part of each CDR3. The D gene is left open where the match is weak. Rows give clone size only sometimes, using once, few, many, or a class for an expanded clone.

v_gene,abundance,d_gene,j_gene,CDR3nt,CDR3aa
TRBV7-2,once,TRBD2,TRBJ2-5,TGTGCCAGCAGCCCGCCGGCTAGCGGGAGGTTAGAGACCCAGTACTTC,CASSPPASGRLETQYF
TRBV27,.,TRBD1,TRBJ2-7,TGTGCCAGCAGTCTCCGACAGGGGGCGATCTACGAGCAGTACTTC,CASSLRQGAIYEQYF
TRBV5-1,.,.,TRBJ1-4,TGCGCCAGCAGCCTTGATTGGACTAATGAAAAACTGTTTTTT,CASSLDWTNEKLFF
TRBV11-2,once,TRBD2,TRBJ2-1,TGTGCCAGCAGCTTAGCGGGAGGGCAAAAAAATGAGCAGTTCTTC,CASSLAGGQKNEQFF
TRBV5-6,.,.,TRBJ2-3,TGTGCCAGCAGTTCCCGAGTGGCTAGCACAGATACGCAGTATTTT,CASSSRVASTDTQYF
TRBV5-4,.,.,TRBJ2-5,TGTGCCAGCAGACTTTGGGCAGGCCTCGAGACCCAGTACTTC,CASRLWAGLETQYF
TRBV5-1,.,.,TRBJ1-1,TGCGCCAGCAGCTCTCCCACAGGGCTGAGCACTGAAGCTTTCTTT,CASSSPTGLSTEAFF
TRBV25-1,.,.,TRBJ1-2,TGTGCCAGCCGACAGGCGGGCAGCCGCTATGGCTACACCTTC,CASRQAGSRYGYTF
TRBV5-6,.,TRBD2,TRBJ2-1,TGTGCCAGCAGCTTGGTAGTAGCGGGAGGGCCTTATGAGCAGTTCTTC,CASSLVVAGGPYEQFF
TRBV4-2,.,TRBD1,TRBJ2-7,TGTGCCAGCAGCCAAGAGGACAGGGGGAGGTACGAGCAGTACTTC,CASSQEDRGRYEQYF
TRBV29-1,.,TRBD1,TRBJ2-5,TGCAGCGTTACAGGGGGCCAAGAGACCCAGTACTTC,CSVTGGQETQYF